The 13 T cell receptor beta chains below all came from one sample that was sequenced in a study of shared clonotypes between healthy human individuals. This table comes from immunoSEQ multiplex PCR, and its TCRdb copy is limited to in-frame clones, with some not included. Here the sample spans millions of clones, around nine tenths being singletons. Sequenced: naive CD4+ T cells sorted from blood. Stated subset: CD45RA+ positively selected. The receptors stem from a young man in good health.

V is TRBV7-2 and J is TRBJ2-1, with 7 nucleotides matching TRBD1. This CDR3 has 14 amino acids. Germline loops: CDR1 SGHTA, CDR2 FQGNSA. The trim removed 5 bases at V and 13 bases at J, leaving 14 bases unmatched. Here the CDR3 DNA reads TGTGCCAGCAGCAAATATGCCGCCGGGACAGCTCAGTTCTTC. It encodes CASSKYAAGTAQFF.

This rearrangement joins TRBV19 to TRBJ2-1; unclear D gene. Per the germline V gene, CDR1 is LNHDA and CDR2 is SQIVND (reference sequence). The CDR3 is 16 amino acids. Deletions cut 6 bases from V and 1 base from J, with 16 bases between. CDR3 sequence (DNA): TGTGCCAGTAGCTCGAGGACCGGGTCATCCTACAATGAGCAGTTCTTC. Translating it yields CASSSRTGSSYNEQFF. The full variable domain, its missing parts supplied by reference TRBV19 and TRBJ2-1, is DGGITQSPKYLFRKEGQNVTLSCEQNLNHDAMYWYRQDPGQGLRLIYYSQIVNDFQKGDIAEGYSVSREKKESFPLTVTSAQKNPTAFYLCASSSRTGSSYNEQFFGPGTRLTVL.

The chain recombines TRBV5-1 with TRBJ2-1; D is perhaps TRBD2 (6 bases). Trimming left V 0 bases short and J 9 bases short, with 13 bases between. The V gene's germline CDR1 is SGHRS and CDR2 YFSETQ. The CDR3 loop spans 14 amino acids. The DNA for the CDR3 is TGCGCCAGCAGCTTGGGGGGACTCGGTACTGAGCAGTTCTTC. It yields the protein CASSLGGLGTEQFF. The full variable domain, in which reference TRBV5-1 and TRBJ2-1 provide the parts outside the CDR3, is KAGVTQTPRYLIKTRGQQVTLSCSPISGHRSVSWYQQTPGQGLQFLFEYFSETQRNKGNFPGRFSGRQFSNSRSEMNVSTLELGDSALYLCASSLGGLGTEQFFGPGTRLTVL.

The chain carries TRBV28 and TRBJ2-5; 15 bases align to TRBD2. The junction had 11 bases not matched to a gene; V was cut back by 6 bases and J by 6 bases. Germline CDR1 reads MDHEN; CDR2 reads SYDVKM. The CDR3 is 17 residues long. CDR3 DNA sequence: TGTGCCAGCAGCCCTGGACTAGCGGGAGGGCCGGTAAAGACCCAGTACTTC. Residues: CASSPGLAGGPVKTQYF.

V is TRBV2 and J is TRBJ2-1; 9 bases map to TRBD2. Germline lookup yields CDR1 SNHLY and CDR2 FYNNEI. The CDR3 covers 16 residues. Losses at the gene ends were 5 bases for V and 3 bases for J; bases not matched to a gene: 8. The CDR3 bases are TGTGCCAGCAGTTCAGTAGCTAGCGGGGTCTACAATGAGCAGTTCTTC. Translation gives CASSSVASGVYNEQFF.

This sequence joins TRBV4-2 and TRBJ1-1, with 8 bases fitting TRBD1. The CDR3 length is 14 residues. The germline V gene encodes CDR1 LGHNA and CDR2 YNFKEQ. Trimming at V came to 4 bases and at J to 2 bases, leaving 3 bases not matched to a gene. The CDR3 region is CASSLGQANTEAFF. The CDR3 DNA reads TGTGCCAGCAGCCTGGGACAGGCAAACACTGAAGCTTTCTTT.

Only a few counts were recorded for this clone. The chain combines TRBV6-1 with TRBJ2-7, with 11 bases identical to TRBD1. Germline lookup yields CDR1 MNHNS and CDR2 SASEGT. CDR3 size: 13 residues. V lost 2 bases to trimming and J lost 12 bases; unmatched junction nucleotides: 6. DNA of the CDR3: TGTGCCAGCAGTGAAAGGAGGGACAGGGGGTGGTACTTC. Residues: CASSERRDRGWYF.

Comments on this clone: The same CDR3 arises from other DNA sequences in this sample as well. The V call is TRBV4-3, the J call TRBJ2-1, with 13 bases matching TRBD2. Germline V gives CDR1 LGHNA, CDR2 YSLEER. The CDR3 runs 16 residues. The V and J ends lost 4 bases and 1 base, in that order; junction bases with no gene match: 1. The CDR3 DNA reads as TGCGCCAGCAGCCTACTAGCGGGAGGGTCCTACAATGAGCAGTTCTTC. It codes for CASSLLAGGSYNEQFF.

The CDR3 coding sequence is TGTGCCAGCAGCGTTGCAGGGATCTCCTACGAGCAGTACTTC. Protein product: CASSVAGISYEQYF. The chain uses TRBV9 and TRBJ2-7; the D gene is possibly TRBD1 (5 bases). The CDR3 has 14 residues. Germline CDR1 and CDR2: SGDLS and YYNGEE. Trimming shortened V by 2 bases and J by 0 bases, and 9 bases separated the two germline ends.

This clone was recorded a few times. The chain recombines TRBV6-5 with TRBJ1-5; possibly TRBD1 for D (5 bases). V gave up 3 bases and J gave up 6 bases, with 9 bases separating them. From germline, CDR1 is MNHEY and CDR2 SVGAGI. CDR3 length equals 13 residues. CDR3 in amino acids: CASSYGGVQPQHF. The CDR3 bases are TGTGCCAGCAGTTATGGGGGGGTTCAGCCCCAGCATTTT.

This clone was counted only a few times. This sequence joins TRBV4-1 and TRBJ1-6, with a possible D match to TRBD1 (5 bases). The germline gives CDR1 MGHRA, CDR2 YSYEKL. This CDR3 spans 15 amino acids. V lost 1 base and J lost 5, with 9 bases in between. CDR3: CASSQGAGNNSPLHF. CDR3 DNA: TGCGCCAGCAGCCAAGGTGCAGGGAATAATTCACCCCTCCACTTT.

J is TRBJ2-7 and V is TRBV28; TRBD1 agrees at 9 bases. V was clipped by 7 bases and J by 0 bases; unmatched bases: 1. CDR1 and CDR2 from the germline V gene are MDHEN and SYDVKM. The CDR3 sequence is 13 residues long. The CDR3 DNA reads as TGTGCCAGCACGGGACAGGGCTCCTACGAGCAGTACTTC. Translating it yields CASTGQGSYEQYF.

The chain recombines TRBV6-5 with TRBJ2-5; unclear D gene. The J call may be incorrect, as the DNA end agrees better with TRBJ2-7. Germline V CDR1 and CDR2: MNHEY, SVGAGI. CDR3 length equals 15 residues. The CDR3 reads CASSYFLLRSYEQYF. The CDR3 DNA sequence: TGTGCCAGCAGTTACTTCCTCCTCCGCTCCTACGAGCAGTACTTC.